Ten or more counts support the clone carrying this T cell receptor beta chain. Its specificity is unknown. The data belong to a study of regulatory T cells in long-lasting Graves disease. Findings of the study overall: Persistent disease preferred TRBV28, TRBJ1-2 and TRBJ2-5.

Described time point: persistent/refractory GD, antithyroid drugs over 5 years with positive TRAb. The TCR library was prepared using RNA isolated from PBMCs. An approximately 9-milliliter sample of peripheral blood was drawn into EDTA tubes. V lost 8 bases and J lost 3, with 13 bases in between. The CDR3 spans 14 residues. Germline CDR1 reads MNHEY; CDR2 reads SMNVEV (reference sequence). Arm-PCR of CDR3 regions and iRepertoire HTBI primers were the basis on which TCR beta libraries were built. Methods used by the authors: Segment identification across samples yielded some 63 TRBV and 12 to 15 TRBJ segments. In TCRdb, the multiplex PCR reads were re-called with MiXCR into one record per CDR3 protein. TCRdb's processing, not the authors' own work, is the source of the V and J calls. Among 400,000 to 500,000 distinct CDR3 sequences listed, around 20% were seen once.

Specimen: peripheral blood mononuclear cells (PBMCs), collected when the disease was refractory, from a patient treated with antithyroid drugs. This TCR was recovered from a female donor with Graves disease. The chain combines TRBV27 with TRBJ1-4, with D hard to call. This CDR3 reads CASGLVAANEKLFF. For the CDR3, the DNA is TGTGCCAGCGGCCTAGTGGCGGCTAATGAAAAACTGTTTTTT.